This TCR beta chain appears in the sequencing data of a study of T-cell memory formation after mild COVID-19. J was trimmed by 10 bases and V by 2 bases; bases with no gene match: 7. This CDR3 has 12 amino acids. CDR1 and CDR2 (germline): DFQATT, SNEGSKA (reference sequence). TCRdb reanalysed the 5' RACE reads using MiXCR and keeps one entry per CDR3 protein. Among approximately 180,000 distinct CDR3 sequences listed, 16% were seen once. The sample holds a few counts of this clonotype. The antigen remains undetermined. Whole-study results and caveats: Pre-infection memory harbored some responding clones, suggesting cross-reactive memory joined.

The genes are TRBV20-1 and TRBJ1-1, with 7 positions matching TRBD1. The source material was PBMCs or a T cell subset sorted from them (not recorded which). This clonotype was sampled from an adult woman who had mild COVID-19 (a few samples of this study predate the infection). Cell type and time point are not known. The CDR3, as DNA: TGCAGTGCTAGACCTTCAGGGGGGGGAGCTTTCTTT. Protein product: CSARPSGGGAFF.